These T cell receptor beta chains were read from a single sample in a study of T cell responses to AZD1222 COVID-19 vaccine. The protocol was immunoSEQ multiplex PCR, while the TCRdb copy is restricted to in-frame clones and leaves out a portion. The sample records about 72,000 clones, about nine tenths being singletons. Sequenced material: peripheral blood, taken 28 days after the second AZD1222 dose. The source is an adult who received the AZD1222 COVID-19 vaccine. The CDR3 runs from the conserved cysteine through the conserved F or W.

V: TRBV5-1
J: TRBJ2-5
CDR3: CASRGGRGETQYF

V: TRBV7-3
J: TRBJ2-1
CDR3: CASSSSSPNEQFF

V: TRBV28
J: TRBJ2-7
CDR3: CASSPGLAGSYEQYF

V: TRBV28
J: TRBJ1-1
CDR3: CASRRTGEAFF

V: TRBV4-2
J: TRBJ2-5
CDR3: CASSQDRQGGTQYF

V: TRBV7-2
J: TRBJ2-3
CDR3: CASRRTSGTTADTQYF

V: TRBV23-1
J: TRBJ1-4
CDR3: CASSQERKGVQKLFF

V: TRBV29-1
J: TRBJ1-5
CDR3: CSVWDGHSNQPQHF

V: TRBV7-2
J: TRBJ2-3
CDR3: CASSLGRGTITQYF

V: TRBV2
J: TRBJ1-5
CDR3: CASLGADPNQPQHF

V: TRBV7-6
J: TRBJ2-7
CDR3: CASSLGAGQIYEQYF

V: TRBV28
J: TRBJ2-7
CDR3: CASGGGGPVHEQYF

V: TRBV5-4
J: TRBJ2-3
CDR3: CASSTEGGTDTQYF

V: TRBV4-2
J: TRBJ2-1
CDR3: CASSQEGLTLQYNEQFF

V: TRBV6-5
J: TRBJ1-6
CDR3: CASSYSEGPNSPLHF

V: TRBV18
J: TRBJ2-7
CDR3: CASSPEGEQYF

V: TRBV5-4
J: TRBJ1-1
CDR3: CASSLRREVVTEAFF

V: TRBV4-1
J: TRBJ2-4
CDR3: CASSQDGFKNIQYF

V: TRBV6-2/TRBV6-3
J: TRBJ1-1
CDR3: CASSYAREHTEAFF

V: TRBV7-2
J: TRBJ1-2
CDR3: CASSLVMGGYTF

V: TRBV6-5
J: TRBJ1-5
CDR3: CASQTNFGGQPQHF

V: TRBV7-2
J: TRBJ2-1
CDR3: CASSPRLLSGNEQFF

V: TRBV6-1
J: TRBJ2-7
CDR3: CASSEGWDMAYEQYF

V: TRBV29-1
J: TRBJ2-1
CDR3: CSTGDSYNEQFF

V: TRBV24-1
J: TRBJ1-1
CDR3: CATSDDGRDTEAFF

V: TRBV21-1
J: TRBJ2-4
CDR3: CASSSRLSPKNIQYF

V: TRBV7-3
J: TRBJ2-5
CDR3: CASSYQGGQETQYF

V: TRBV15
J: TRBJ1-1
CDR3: CATSRVGPLMNTEAFF

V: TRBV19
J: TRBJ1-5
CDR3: CASSIEVQGFNQPQHF

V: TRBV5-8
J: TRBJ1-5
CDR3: CASSLEAGGGGQPQHF

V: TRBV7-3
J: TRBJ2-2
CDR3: CASSSAGSNTGELFF

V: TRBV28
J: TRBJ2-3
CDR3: CASSRTGGAELSQYF

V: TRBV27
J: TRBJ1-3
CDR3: CASSSGPGNTIYF

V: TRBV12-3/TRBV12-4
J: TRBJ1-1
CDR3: CASSLLREAFF

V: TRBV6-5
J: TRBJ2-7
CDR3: CASSKGSYEQYF

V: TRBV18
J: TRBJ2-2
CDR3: CASSPSTNTGELFF

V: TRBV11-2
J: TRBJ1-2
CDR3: CASSPGQAHYTF

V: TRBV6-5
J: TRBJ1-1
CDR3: CASSSGTGGFTEAFF

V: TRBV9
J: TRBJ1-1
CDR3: CASSETGENTEAFF

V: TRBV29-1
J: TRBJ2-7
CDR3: CSVEDFQDTNEQYF

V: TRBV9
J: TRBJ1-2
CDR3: CASSAKGGDPGYTF

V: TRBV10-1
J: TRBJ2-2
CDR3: CASSEGDPLNTGELFF

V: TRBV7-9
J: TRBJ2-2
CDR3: CASSPPSSLNTGELFF

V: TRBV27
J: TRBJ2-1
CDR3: CASSPLTGEHEQFF

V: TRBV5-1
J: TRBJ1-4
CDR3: CASSSTNRGPNEKLFF

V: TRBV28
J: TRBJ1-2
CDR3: CASRSGTDDYGYTF

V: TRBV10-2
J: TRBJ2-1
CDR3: CASSGRAGGWNNEQFF

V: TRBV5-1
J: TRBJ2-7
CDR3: CASSLEGQVNEQYF